The rows below give T cell receptor beta chains drawn from one sample of a study of blood T cell repertoires in COVID-19. Libraries were prepared by immunoSEQ multiplex PCR; TCRdb keeps only in-frame clonotypes and omits some of them. The table shows roughly 70,000 clones, with approximately 91% occurring only once. Material for sequencing was peripheral blood. The origin of the receptors is a man in his 70s with acute or convalescent COVID-19. Both conserved end residues are part of each CDR3. D genes are given only for firm matches. Size tells how often a clone was seen (once, few, many) or the class of an expanded clone, and some rows leave it out.

j_call | d_call | clone_size | v_call | cdr3_nt | cdr3_aa
TRBJ1-6 | . | . | TRBV30 | TGTGCCTGGAGTGTAACAGGGAAACACTATAATTCACCCCTCCACTTT | CAWSVTGKHYNSPLHF
TRBJ1-3 | . | . | TRBV30 | TGTGCCTGGAGTCGGAGTTTTGGAAACACCATATATTTT | CAWSRSFGNTIYF
TRBJ1-4 | TRBD1 | . | TRBV5-1 | TGCGCCAGCAGCTTTGGGACAGCAAATGAAAAACTGTTTTTT | CASSFGTANEKLFF
TRBJ1-2 | . | few | TRBV19 | TGTGCCAGTAGTCACCGGGCTCTACAGGGAAACTATGGCTACACCTTC | CASSHRALQGNYGYTF
TRBJ1-5 | . | . | TRBV6-5 | TGTGCCAGCAGCCTTCAGGGCCCGCATCAGCCCCAGCATTTT | CASSLQGPHQPQHF
TRBJ2-1 | . | . | TRBV9 | TGTGCCAGCAGCCCCGCGGCCTACAATGAGCAGTTCTTC | CASSPAAYNEQFF
TRBJ2-2 | TRBD2 | . | TRBV12-3/TRBV12-4 | TGTGCCAACACTAGCGGGCACACCGGGGAGCTGTTTTTT | CANTSGHTGELFF
TRBJ2-4 | . | once | TRBV19 | TGTGCCAGTACCCCAGAAGACGCCTCTCCGGGGAGGAAGTACTTC | CASTPEDASPGRKYF
TRBJ2-2 | TRBD1 | . | TRBV7-3 | TGTGCCAGCAGCTGGGGACCAGGGGGCGGGGAGCTGTTTTTT | CASSWGPGGGELFF
TRBJ2-1 | TRBD2 | . | TRBV4-2 | TGTGCCAGCAGAGCCGGGACTAGCGACTACAATGAGCAGTTCTTC | CASRAGTSDYNEQFF
TRBJ1-5 | . | . | TRBV2 | TGTGCCAGCAGTGATAAGTCGGGCAATCAGCCCCAGCATTTT | CASSDKSGNQPQHF
TRBJ1-1 | . | . | TRBV11-1 | TGTGCCAGCAGCCCAGGGGTATCGGGCACTGAAGCTTTCTTT | CASSPGVSGTEAFF
TRBJ1-2 | . | . | TRBV6-2/TRBV6-3 | TGTGCCAGCAGTTTCACCGGGACTCGCGGCTACACCTTC | CASSFTGTRGYTF
TRBJ1-6 | . | few | TRBV19 | TGTGCCAGTAAAGGGGTGGCGGGGGAAAGCTATAATTCACCCCTCCACTTT | CASKGVAGESYNSPLHF
TRBJ2-1 | TRBD1 | . | TRBV18 | TGTGCCAGCTCCTCGGGGACAGGGAACTACAATGAGCAGTTCTTC | CASSSGTGNYNEQFF
TRBJ1-5 | TRBD1 | . | TRBV28 | TGTGCCAGCAGTTCACCGACAGGGCACAATCAGCCCCAGCATTTT | CASSSPTGHNQPQHF
TRBJ2-7 | TRBD1 | . | TRBV7-9 | TGTGCCAGCAGCTTAGGGGGACAGGCCTCCTACGAGCAGTACTTC | CASSLGGQASYEQYF
TRBJ1-3 | TRBD1 | . | TRBV7-2 | TGTGCCAGCAGCTTAGCGGCGGTAGCCGGGGCAGGGGGTCCTGACTCTGGAAACACCATATATTTT | CASSLAAVAGAGGPDSGNTIYF
TRBJ1-2 | . | . | TRBV12-3/TRBV12-4 | TGTGCCAGCAGTCCCCTTGCTAACTATGGCTACACCTTC | CASSPLANYGYTF
TRBJ2-7 | TRBD1 | . | TRBV11-1 | TGTGCCAGCAGCCAACTCCTACAGGGGCCCTACGAGCAGTACTTC | CASSQLLQGPYEQYF
TRBJ1-6 | . | . | TRBV7-3 | TGTGCCAGCAGCTTAACGACTTCTAATTCACCCCTCCACTTT | CASSLTTSNSPLHF
TRBJ1-1 | . | . | TRBV7-9 | TGTGCCAGCAGCTTATATGAGGTTTCTGTCACTGAAGCTTTCTTT | CASSLYEVSVTEAFF
TRBJ1-5 | TRBD1 | . | TRBV6-5 | TGTGCCAGCATGGGACAGGGTTTCAATCAGCCCCAGCATTTT | CASMGQGFNQPQHF
TRBJ2-5 | TRBD1 | . | TRBV6-1 | TGTGCCAGCAGTGAAACGACAGGGAGACTCGAGACCCAGTACTTC | CASSETTGRLETQYF
TRBJ2-2 | . | . | TRBV27 | TGTGCCCCGGGAGAGCGGCACGGGGAGCTGTTTTTT | CAPGERHGELFF
TRBJ1-2 | TRBD1 | . | TRBV4-2 | TGTGCCAGCAGCCAAGCCGGGACAGTTGGCTACACCTTC | CASSQAGTVGYTF
TRBJ2-5 | TRBD1 | . | TRBV9 | TGTGCCAGCAGCCCTGGGACAGGGGGTGTGGAGACCCAGTACTTC | CASSPGTGGVETQYF
TRBJ2-1 | TRBD1 | . | TRBV7-9 | TGTGCCAGCAGCCCGGGGACAGGGAGCAATGAGCAGTTCTTC | CASSPGTGSNEQFF